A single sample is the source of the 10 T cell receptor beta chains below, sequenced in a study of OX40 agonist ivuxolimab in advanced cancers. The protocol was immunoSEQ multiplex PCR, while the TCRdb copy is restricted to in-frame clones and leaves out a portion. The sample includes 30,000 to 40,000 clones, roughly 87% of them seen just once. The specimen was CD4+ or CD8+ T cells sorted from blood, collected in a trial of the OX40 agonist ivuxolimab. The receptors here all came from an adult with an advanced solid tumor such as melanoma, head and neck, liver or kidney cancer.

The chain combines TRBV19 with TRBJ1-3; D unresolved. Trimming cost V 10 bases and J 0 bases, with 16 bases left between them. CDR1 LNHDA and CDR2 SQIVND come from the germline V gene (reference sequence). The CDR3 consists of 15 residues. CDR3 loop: CATNGEIYSGNTIYF. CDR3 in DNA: TGTGCCACCAACGGGGAAATTTACTCTGGAAACACCATATATTTT.

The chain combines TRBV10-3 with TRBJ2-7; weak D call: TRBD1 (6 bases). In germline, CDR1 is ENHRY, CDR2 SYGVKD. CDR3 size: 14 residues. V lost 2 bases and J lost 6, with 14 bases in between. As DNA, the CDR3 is TGTGCCATCAGTGAGCCGGCGGACAGTTCCGAGCAGTACTTC. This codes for CAISEPADSSEQYF.

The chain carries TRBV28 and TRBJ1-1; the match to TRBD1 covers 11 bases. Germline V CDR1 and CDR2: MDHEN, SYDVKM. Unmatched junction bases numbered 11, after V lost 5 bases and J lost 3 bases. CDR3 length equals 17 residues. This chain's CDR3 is CASSLGQGAWVYTEAFF. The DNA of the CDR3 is TGTGCCAGCAGTCTCGGACAGGGGGCTTGGGTATACACTGAAGCTTTCTTT.

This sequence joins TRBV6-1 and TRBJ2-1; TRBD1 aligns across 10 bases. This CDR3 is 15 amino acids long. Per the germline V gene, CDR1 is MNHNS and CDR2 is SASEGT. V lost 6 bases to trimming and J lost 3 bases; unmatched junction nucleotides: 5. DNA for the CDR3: TGTGCCAGCAGACCGGGACAGGGGCACTACAATGAGCAGTTCTTC. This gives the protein CASRPGQGHYNEQFF.

The CDR3 spells CASSQSGLAGVTDTQYF. In nucleotides, the CDR3 is TGCGCCAGCAGCCAATCGGGACTAGCGGGGGTCACAGATACGCAGTATTTT. This rearrangement joins TRBV4-1 to TRBJ2-3; 14 bases match TRBD2. This CDR3 is built from 17 residues. Germline assignment: CDR1 MGHRA and CDR2 YSYEKL. Unmatched junction bases numbered 3, after V lost 2 bases and J lost 2 bases.

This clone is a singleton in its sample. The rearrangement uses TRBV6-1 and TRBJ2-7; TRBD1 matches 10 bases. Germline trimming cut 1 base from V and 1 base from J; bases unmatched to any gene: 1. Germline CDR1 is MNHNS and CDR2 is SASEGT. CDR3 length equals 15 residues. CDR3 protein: CASSEGDRGSYEQYF. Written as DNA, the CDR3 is TGTGCCAGCAGTGAAGGGGACAGGGGATCCTACGAGCAGTACTTC.

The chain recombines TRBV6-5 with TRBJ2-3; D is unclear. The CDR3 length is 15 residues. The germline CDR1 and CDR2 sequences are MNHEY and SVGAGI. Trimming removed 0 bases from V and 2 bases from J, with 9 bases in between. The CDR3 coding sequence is TGTGCCAGCAGTTACTCGATTTTAGACACAGATACGCAGTATTTT. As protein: CASSYSILDTDTQYF.

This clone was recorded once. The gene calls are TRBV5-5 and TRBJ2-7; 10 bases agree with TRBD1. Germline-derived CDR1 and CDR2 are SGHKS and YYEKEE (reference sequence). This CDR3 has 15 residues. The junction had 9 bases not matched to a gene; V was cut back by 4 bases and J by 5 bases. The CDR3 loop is CASSEADRGIDEQYF. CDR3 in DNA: TGTGCCAGCAGCGAGGCGGACAGGGGGATCGACGAGCAGTACTTC. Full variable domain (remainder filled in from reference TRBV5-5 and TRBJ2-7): DAGVTQSPTHLIKTRGQQVTLRCSPISGHKSVSWYQQVLGQGPQFIFQYYEKEERGRGNFPDRFSARQFPNYSSELNVNALLLGDSALYLCASSEADRGIDEQYFGPGTRLTVT.

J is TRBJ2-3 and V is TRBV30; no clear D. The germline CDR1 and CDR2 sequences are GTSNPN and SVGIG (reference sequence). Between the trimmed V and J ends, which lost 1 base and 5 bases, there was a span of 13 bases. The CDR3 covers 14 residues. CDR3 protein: CAWSGSFEVDTQYF. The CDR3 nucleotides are TGTGCCTGGAGTGGATCCTTCGAGGTAGATACGCAGTATTTT.

As DNA, the CDR3 is TGCGCCAGCAGCCATAGGACAGGGGAACACACTGAAGCTTTCTTT. Residues: CASSHRTGEHTEAFF. The chain combines TRBV4-3 with TRBJ1-1; 9 nucleotides match TRBD1. This CDR3 is 15 amino acids long. Germline lookup yields CDR1 LGHNA and CDR2 YSLEER. The J segment lost 3 bases and the V segment lost 3 bases, leaving 5 bases of the junction unmatched.